A single sample gave rise to the 8 T cell receptor beta chains below, sequenced in a study of cytomegalovirus exposure and HLA in healthy donors. Primers: 60 Vbeta forward and 13 Jbeta reverse. Assay: immunoSEQ multiplex PCR; the TCRdb copy retains only in-frame clones and omits some. Among about 120,000 clones, 60% to 80% were seen once, and the ten largest hold approximately 1.5%. The sequencing sample was made of PBMCs. Source of these receptors: a female donor in good health and CMV-seronegative.

The chain recombines TRBV28 with TRBJ1-6, with D possibly being TRBD1 (5 bases). From germline, CDR1 is MDHEN and CDR2 SYDVKM. The V end was cut by 4 bases, the J end by 6 bases, with 16 bases between. The CDR3 contains 16 residues. CDR3 in amino acids: CASSSPPGRVNSPLHF. As DNA, the CDR3 is TGTGCCAGCAGTTCCCCCCCAGGCAGGGTTAATTCACCCCTCCACTTT.

This clone was recorded once. The CDR3 loop reads CASSFLGLAGEVGSYNEQFF. The CDR3 DNA follows: TGTGCCAGCAGTTTCCTCGGACTAGCGGGAGAGGTGGGGTCCTACAATGAGCAGTTCTTC. The chain uses TRBV27 and TRBJ2-1, with TRBD2 identical over 13 bases. In germline, CDR1 is MNHEY, CDR2 SMNVEV (reference sequence). The CDR3 is made up of 20 amino acids. Unmatched junction bases numbered 12, after V lost 3 bases and J lost 1 base.

The chain combines TRBV7-3 with TRBJ2-2; 7 positions agree with TRBD1. V shed 4 bases and J 7 bases; nucleotides not matched to a gene: 3. Germline V gene lookup returns CDR1 SGHTA and CDR2 FQGTGA. The CDR3 has 13 amino acids. CDR3 loop: CASSYQGDGELFF. The CDR3 nucleotides are TGTGCCAGCAGCTACCAGGGGGACGGGGAGCTGTTTTTT.

The chain has TRBV4-3 and TRBJ2-5, with D maybe TRBD1 (6 bases). Germline V gene lookup returns CDR1 LGHNA and CDR2 YSLEER. Trimming left V 2 bases short and J 4 bases short, with 11 bases between. The CDR3 contains 14 residues. CDR3 DNA sequence: TGCGCCAGCAGCCAATCTCAAGGGGGAGAGACCCAGTACTTC. It translates to CASSQSQGGETQYF.

V and J are TRBV27 and TRBJ2-3; 7 bases align to TRBD1. This CDR3 spans 13 amino acids. The germline V gene has CDR1 MNHEY and CDR2 SMNVEV (reference sequence). V gave up 7 bases and J gave up 5 bases; unmatched junction bases: 6. In nucleotides, the CDR3 is TGTGCCAGCATCTCTCAGGGGGAAGATACGCAGTATTTT. It is translated as CASISQGEDTQYF.

CDR3 in amino acids: CAWRAGGTDTQYF. The CDR3 DNA sequence: TGTGCCTGGAGAGCGGGGGGCACAGATACGCAGTATTTT. V is TRBV30 and J is TRBJ2-3; 8 bases are a match to TRBD2. Germline assignment: CDR1 GTSNPN and CDR2 SVGIG (reference sequence). Trimming at V came to 3 bases and at J to 1 base, leaving 0 bases not matched to a gene. The CDR3 is made up of 13 amino acids. The variable domain in full, with the rest retrieved from reference TRBV30 and TRBJ2-3, is SQTIHQWPATLVQPVGSPLSLECTVEGTSNPNLYWYRQAAGRGLQLLFYSVGIGQISSEVPQNLSASRPQDRQFILSSKKLLLSDSGFYLCAWRAGGTDTQYFGPGTRLTVL.

The chain employs TRBV28 and TRBJ1-2; D possibly corresponds to TRBD1 (6 bases). The CDR3 consists of 12 residues. Trimming took off 6 bases at V and 5 bases at J, with 10 bases between the two ends. Germline CDR1 is MDHEN and CDR2 is SYDVKM. CDR3 sequence reads: CASSSTGYGYTF. Here the CDR3 DNA reads TGTGCCAGCAGCAGTACAGGGTATGGCTACACCTTC.

V usage is TRBV28 and J usage is TRBJ2-7; 10 bases align to TRBD2. The germline V gene encodes CDR1 MDHEN and CDR2 SYDVKM. This CDR3 contains 15 residues. Trimming cost V 5 bases and J 3 bases; bases outside gene matches: 7. CDR3 loop: CASSPELAGYYEQYF. The DNA of the CDR3 is TGTGCCAGCAGTCCGGAACTAGCGGGGTACTACGAGCAGTACTTC.